The rows below give T cell receptor beta chains drawn from one sample of a study of early T cells in non-severe SARS-CoV-2 infection. One entry per CDR3 protein results from TCRdb running MiXCR on the 5' RACE reads. The sample carries over 55,000 distinct CDR3 sequences, 12% recorded once. The sequencing input was whole blood. These receptors originate from an adult who was a healthcare worker with PCR-confirmed SARS-CoV-2 infection or an uninfected control (not recorded which). The CDR3 runs from the conserved cysteine through the conserved F or W. D genes are given only for firm matches. Expanded clones are given a class, and other clones once, few, many or no size at all.

abundance: NA
j_gene: TRBJ2-6
v_gene: TRBV6-1
d_gene: TRBD1
CDR3nt: TGTGCCAGCAGTCGCTTATTGACAGGGGAAGGGGCCAACGTCCTGACTTTC
CDR3aa: CASSRLLTGEGANVLTF

abundance: many
j_gene: TRBJ2-3
v_gene: TRBV28
d_gene: NA
CDR3nt: TGTGCCAGCGGGGCAAGCACAGATACGCAGTATTTT
CDR3aa: CASGASTDTQYF

abundance: NA
j_gene: TRBJ1-6
v_gene: TRBV11-2
d_gene: NA
CDR3nt: TGTGCCAGCAGTTCAACCGGGACCCGGCCCTATAATTCACCCCTCCACTTT
CDR3aa: CASSSTGTRPYNSPLHF

abundance: many
j_gene: TRBJ1-3
v_gene: TRBV28
d_gene: NA
CDR3nt: TGTGCCAGCAGTGCGATCTTGGGCACCAGGGGAAACACCATATATTTT
CDR3aa: CASSAILGTRGNTIYF

abundance: NA
j_gene: TRBJ2-5
v_gene: TRBV20-1
d_gene: NA
CDR3nt: TGCAGCGCTCGGATCGACGGAGAGACCCAGTACTTC
CDR3aa: CSARIDGETQYF

abundance: many
j_gene: TRBJ2-3
v_gene: TRBV5-1
d_gene: NA
CDR3nt: TGCGCCAGCACCACCCAGACTACTAGCACAGATACGCAGTATTTT
CDR3aa: CASTTQTTSTDTQYF

abundance: NA
j_gene: TRBJ1-5
v_gene: TRBV20-1
d_gene: NA
CDR3nt: TGCAGTGCTAAGGAGGGTCCCTTAGTGGAGCCCCAGCATTTT
CDR3aa: CSAKEGPLVEPQHF

abundance: many
j_gene: TRBJ2-1
v_gene: TRBV20-1
d_gene: NA
CDR3nt: TGCAGTGCTACACCTGGGAGACGGCGCTCCTACAATGAGCAGTTCTTC
CDR3aa: CSATPGRRRSYNEQFF

abundance: many
j_gene: TRBJ2-5
v_gene: TRBV20-1
d_gene: NA
CDR3nt: TGCAGTGCTAGAGGGGCCCCAAGGCCCCAAGAGACCCAGTACTTC
CDR3aa: CSARGAPRPQETQYF

abundance: many
j_gene: TRBJ1-1
v_gene: TRBV11-2
d_gene: NA
CDR3nt: TGTGCCAGCAGCCCTTGGCGGGGGTCCTCGCGGTTCACTGAAGCTTTCTTT
CDR3aa: CASSPWRGSSRFTEAFF

abundance: many
j_gene: TRBJ2-3
v_gene: TRBV11-2
d_gene: NA
CDR3nt: TGTGCCAGCAGCCGTCTGGGTACGCAGTATTTT
CDR3aa: CASSRLGTQYF